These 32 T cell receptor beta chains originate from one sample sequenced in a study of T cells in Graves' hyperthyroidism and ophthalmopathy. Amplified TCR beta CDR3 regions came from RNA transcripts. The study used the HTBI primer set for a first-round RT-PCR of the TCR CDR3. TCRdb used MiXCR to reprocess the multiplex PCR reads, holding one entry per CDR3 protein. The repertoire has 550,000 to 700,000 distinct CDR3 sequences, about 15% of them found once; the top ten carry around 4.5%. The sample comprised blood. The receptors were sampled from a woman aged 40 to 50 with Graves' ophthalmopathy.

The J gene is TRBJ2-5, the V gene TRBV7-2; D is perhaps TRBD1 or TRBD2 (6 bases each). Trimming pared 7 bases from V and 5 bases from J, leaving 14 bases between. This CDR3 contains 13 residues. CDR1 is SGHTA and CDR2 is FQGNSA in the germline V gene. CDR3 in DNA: TGTGCCAGCACCCCGGGGGCAGATGAGACCCAGTACTTC. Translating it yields CASTPGADETQYF.

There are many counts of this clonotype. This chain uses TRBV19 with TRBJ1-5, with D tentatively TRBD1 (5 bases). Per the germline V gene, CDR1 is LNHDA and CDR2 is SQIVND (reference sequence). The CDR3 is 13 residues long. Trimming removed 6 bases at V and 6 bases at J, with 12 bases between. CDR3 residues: CASSQGDSQPQHF. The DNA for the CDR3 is TGTGCCAGTAGCCAGGGAGATAGTCAGCCCCAGCATTTT.

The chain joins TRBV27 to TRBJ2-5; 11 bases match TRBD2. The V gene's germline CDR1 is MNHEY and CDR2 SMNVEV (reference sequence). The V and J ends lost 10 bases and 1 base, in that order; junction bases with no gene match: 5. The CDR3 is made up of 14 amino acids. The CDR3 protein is CATRLAGIQETQYF. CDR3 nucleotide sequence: TGTGCCACCAGACTAGCGGGGATCCAAGAGACCCAGTACTTC.

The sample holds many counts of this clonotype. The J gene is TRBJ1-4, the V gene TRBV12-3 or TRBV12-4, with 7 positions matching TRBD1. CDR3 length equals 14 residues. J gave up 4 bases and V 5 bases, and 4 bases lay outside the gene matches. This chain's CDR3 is CASSIQGRNEKLFF. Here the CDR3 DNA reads TGTGCCAGCAGTATACAGGGGCGTAATGAAAAACTGTTTTTT.

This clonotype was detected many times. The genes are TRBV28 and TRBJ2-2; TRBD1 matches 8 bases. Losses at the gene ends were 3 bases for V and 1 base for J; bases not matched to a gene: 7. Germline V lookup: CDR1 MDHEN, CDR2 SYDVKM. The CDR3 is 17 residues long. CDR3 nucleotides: TGTGCCAGCAGTTTGAACCCCGGGACAGGGAACACCGGGGAGCTGTTTTTT. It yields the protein CASSLNPGTGNTGELFF.

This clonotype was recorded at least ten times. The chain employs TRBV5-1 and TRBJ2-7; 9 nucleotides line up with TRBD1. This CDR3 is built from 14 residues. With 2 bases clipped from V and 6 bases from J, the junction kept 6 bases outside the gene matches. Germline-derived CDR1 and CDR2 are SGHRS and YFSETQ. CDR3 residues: CASSLGTGTVEQYF. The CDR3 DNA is TGCGCCAGCAGCTTAGGGACAGGGACGGTCGAGCAGTACTTC.

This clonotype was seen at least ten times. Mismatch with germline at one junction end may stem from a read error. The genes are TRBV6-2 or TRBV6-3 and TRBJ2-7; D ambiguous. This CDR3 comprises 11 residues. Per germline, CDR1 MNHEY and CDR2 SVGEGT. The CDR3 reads CASSNSYGQYF. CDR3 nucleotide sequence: TGTGCCAGCAGTAACAGTTACGGGCAGTACTTC.

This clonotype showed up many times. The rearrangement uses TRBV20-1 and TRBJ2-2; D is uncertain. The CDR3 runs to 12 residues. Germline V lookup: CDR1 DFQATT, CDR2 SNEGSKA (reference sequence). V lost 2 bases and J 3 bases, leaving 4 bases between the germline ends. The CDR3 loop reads CSARTDTGELFF. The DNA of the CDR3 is TGCAGTGCTAGAACAGACACCGGGGAGCTGTTTTTT.

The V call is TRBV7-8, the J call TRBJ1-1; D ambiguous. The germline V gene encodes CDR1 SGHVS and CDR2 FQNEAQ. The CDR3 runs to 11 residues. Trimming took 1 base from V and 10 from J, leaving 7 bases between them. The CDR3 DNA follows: TGTGCCAGCAGCTTAGACAAGGGAGCTTTCTTT. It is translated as CASSLDKGAFF.

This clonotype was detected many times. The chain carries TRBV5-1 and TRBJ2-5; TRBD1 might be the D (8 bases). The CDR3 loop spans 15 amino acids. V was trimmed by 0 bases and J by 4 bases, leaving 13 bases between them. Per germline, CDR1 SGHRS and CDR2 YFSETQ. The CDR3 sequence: CASSLADREGETQYF. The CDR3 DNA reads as TGCGCCAGCAGCTTGGCGGACAGGGAGGGAGAGACCCAGTACTTC.

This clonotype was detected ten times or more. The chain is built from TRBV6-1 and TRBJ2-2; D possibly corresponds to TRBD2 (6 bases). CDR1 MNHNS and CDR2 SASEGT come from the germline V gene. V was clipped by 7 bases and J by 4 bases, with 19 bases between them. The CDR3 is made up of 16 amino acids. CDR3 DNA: TGTGCCAGCACTACTTTCGGGACTCCGAGCACCGGGGAGCTGTTTTTT. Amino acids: CASTTFGTPSTGELFF.

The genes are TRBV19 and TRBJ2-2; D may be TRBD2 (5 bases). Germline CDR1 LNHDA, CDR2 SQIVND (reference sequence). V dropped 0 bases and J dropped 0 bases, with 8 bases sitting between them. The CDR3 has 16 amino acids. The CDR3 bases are TGTGCCAGTAGTATAGAAGCAGCGGCGAACACCGGGGAGCTGTTTTTT. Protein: CASSIEAAANTGELFF.

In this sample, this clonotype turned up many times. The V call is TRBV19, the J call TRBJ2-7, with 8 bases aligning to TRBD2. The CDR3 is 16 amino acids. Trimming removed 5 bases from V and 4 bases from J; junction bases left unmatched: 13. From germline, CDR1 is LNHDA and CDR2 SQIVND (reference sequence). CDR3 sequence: CASSPPISGRGYEQYF. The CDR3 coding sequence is TGTGCCAGTAGTCCCCCGATAAGCGGGAGAGGGTACGAGCAGTACTTC.

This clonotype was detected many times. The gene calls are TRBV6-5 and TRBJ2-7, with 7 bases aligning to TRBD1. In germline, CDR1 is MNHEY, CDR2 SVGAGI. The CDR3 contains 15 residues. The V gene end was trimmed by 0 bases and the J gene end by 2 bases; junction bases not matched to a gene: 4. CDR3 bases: TGTGCCAGCAGTTACTCGTTTACAGGGGCCTACGAGCAGTACTTC. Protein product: CASSYSFTGAYEQYF.

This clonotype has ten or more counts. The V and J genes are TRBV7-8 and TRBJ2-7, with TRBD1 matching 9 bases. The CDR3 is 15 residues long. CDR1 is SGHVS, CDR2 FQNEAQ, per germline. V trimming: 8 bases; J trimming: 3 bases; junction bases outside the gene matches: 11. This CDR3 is CASGGRWTGVYEQYF. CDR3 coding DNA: TGTGCCAGCGGGGGGAGGTGGACAGGGGTCTACGAGCAGTACTTC. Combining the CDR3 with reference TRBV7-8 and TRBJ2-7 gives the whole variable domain GAGVSQSPRYKVAKRGQDVALRCDPISGHVSLFWYQQALGQGPEFLTYFQNEAQLDKSGLPSDRFFAERPEGSVSTLKIQRTQQEDSAVYLCASGGRWTGVYEQYFGPGTRLTVT.

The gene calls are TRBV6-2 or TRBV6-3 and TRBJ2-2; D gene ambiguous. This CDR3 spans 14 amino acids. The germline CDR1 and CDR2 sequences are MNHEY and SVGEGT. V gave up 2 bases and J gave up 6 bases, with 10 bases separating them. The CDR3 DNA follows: TGTGCCAGCAGTTACACTGGGTTGGCCGGGGAGCTGTTTTTT. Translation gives CASSYTGLAGELFF.

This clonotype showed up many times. CDR3 bases: TGTGCCAGCAGTTGGCTCCGGACAGGGGCCGATGGAGGTGATAGCAATCAGCCCCAGCATTTT. This encodes CASSWLRTGADGGDSNQPQHF. The chain carries TRBV28 and TRBJ1-5; TRBD1 agrees at 9 bases. The V segment lost 4 bases and the J segment 0 bases; nucleotides outside the gene matches: 19. Looked up from germline, CDR1 is MDHEN and CDR2 is SYDVKM. The CDR3 has 21 amino acids.

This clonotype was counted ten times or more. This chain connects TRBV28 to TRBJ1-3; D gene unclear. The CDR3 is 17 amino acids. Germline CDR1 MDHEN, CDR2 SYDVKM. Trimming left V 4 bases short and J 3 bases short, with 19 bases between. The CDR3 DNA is TGTGCCAGCAGTTCAAAAGACCCCTTTATTAGTGGAAACACCATATATTTT. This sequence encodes CASSSKDPFISGNTIYF.

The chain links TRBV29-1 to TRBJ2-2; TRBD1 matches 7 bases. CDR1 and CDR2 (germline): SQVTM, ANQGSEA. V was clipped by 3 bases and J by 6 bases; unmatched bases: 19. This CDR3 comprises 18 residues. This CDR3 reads CSVDWGPSTGARAGELFF. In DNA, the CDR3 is TGCAGCGTTGACTGGGGGCCCTCTACAGGGGCCCGGGCCGGGGAGCTGTTTTTT.

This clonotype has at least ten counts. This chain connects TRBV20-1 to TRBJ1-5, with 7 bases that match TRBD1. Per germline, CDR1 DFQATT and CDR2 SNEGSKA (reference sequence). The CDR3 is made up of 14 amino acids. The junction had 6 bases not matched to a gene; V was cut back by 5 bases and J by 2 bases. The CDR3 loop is CSAPTGTGNQPQHF. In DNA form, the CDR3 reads TGCAGTGCTCCGACAGGGACCGGCAATCAGCCCCAGCATTTT.

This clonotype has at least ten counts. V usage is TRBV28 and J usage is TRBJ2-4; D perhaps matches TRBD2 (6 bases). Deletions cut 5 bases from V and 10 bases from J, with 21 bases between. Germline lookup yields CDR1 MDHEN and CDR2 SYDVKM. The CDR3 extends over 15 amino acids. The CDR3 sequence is CASSKLGLAEMIQYF. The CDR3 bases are TGTGCCAGCAGTAAACTTGGGTTAGCGGAAATGATTCAGTACTTC.

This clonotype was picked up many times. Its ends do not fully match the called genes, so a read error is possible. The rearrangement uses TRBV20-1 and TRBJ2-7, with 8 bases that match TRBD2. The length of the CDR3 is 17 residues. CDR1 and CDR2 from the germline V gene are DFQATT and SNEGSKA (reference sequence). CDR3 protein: CSARDPIPGLGSHEQYF. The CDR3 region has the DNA TGCAGTGCTAGAGATCCCATTCCGGGACTAGGCTCCCACGAGCAGTACTTC.

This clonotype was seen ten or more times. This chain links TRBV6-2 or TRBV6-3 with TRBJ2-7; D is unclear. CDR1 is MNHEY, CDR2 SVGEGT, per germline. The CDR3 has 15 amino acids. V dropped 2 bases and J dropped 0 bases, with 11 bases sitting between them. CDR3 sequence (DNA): TGTGCCAGCAGTTACCGTCAGAAACTCTCCTACGAGCAGTACTTC. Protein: CASSYRQKLSYEQYF.

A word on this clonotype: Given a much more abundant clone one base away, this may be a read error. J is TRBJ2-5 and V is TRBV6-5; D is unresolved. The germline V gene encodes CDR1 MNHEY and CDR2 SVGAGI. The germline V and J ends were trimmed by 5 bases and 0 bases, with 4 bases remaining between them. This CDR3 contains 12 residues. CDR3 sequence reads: CASSNNQETQYF. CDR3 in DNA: TGTGCCAGCAGTAACAACCAAGAGACCCAGTACTTC.

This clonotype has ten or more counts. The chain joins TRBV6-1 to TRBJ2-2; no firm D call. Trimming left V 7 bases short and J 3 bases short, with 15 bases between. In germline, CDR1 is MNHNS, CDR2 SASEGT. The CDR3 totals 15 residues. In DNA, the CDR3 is TGTGCCAGCAACACACCCGGCTTTTACACCGGGGAGCTGTTTTTT. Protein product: CASNTPGFYTGELFF.

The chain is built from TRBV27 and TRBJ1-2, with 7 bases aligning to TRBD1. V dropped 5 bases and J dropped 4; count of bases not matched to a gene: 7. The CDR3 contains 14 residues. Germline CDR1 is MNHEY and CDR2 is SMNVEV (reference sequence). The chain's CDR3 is CASSPTGMGYGYTF. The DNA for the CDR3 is TGTGCCAGCAGTCCGACAGGGATGGGCTATGGCTACACCTTC.

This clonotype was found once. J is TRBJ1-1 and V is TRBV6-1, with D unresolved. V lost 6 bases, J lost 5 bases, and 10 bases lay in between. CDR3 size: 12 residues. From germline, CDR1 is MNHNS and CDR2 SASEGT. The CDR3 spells CASRRAGTEAFF. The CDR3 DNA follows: TGTGCCAGCAGGCGGGCAGGAACTGAAGCTTTCTTT.

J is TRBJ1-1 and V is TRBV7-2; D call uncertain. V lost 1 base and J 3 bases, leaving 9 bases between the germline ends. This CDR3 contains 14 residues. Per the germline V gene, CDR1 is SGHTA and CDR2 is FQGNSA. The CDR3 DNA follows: TGTGCCAGCAGCTTAGGCTTTCGGCACACTGAAGCTTTCTTT. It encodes CASSLGFRHTEAFF.

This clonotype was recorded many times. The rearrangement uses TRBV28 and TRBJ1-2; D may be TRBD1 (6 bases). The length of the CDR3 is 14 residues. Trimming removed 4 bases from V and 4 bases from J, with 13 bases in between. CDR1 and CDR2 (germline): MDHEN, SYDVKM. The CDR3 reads CASSSQGHLYGYTF. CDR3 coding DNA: TGTGCCAGCAGTTCCCAGGGACACCTCTATGGCTACACCTTC.

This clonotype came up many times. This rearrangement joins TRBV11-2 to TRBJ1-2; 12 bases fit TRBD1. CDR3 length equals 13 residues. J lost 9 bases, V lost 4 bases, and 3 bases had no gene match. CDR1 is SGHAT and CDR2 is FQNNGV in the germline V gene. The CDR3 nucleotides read TGTGCCAGCAGCTGGGGGACAGGGGGCAGCTACACCTTC. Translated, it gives CASSWGTGGSYTF.

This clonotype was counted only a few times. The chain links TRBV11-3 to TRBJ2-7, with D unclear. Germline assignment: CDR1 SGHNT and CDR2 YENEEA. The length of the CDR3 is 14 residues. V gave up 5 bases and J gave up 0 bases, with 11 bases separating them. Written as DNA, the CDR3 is TGTGCCAGCAGCCCCCACAGCGACTCCTACGAGCAGTACTTC. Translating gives CASSPHSDSYEQYF.

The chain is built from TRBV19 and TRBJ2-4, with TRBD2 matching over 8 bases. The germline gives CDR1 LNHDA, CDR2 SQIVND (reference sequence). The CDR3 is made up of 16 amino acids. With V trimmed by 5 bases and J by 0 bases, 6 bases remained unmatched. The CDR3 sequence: CASSPRGGLAKNIQYF. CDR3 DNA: TGTGCCAGTAGTCCCCGGGGGGGACTAGCCAAAAACATTCAGTACTTC.